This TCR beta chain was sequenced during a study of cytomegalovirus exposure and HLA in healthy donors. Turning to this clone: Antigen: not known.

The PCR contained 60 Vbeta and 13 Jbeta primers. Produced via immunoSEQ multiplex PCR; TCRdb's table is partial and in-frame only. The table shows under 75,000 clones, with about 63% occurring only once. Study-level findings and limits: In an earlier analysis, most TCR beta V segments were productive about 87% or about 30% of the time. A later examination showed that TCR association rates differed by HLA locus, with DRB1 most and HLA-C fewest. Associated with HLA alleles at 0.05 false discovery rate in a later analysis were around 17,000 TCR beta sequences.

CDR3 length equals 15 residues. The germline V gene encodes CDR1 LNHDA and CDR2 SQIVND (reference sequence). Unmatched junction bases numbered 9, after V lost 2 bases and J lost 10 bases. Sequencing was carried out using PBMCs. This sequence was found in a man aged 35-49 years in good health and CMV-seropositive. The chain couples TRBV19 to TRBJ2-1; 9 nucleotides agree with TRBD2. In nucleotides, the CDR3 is TGTGCCAGTAGTATAAGCGGGGGGATTCCGAAGGAGCAGTTCTTC. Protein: CASSISGGIPKEQFF.